Below are 8 T cell receptor beta chains sequenced from a single sample in a study of CD8+ T cells in alopecia areata. Sequencing relied on a cDNA template that was reverse transcribed from extracted RNA. The assay was immunoSEQ multiplex PCR, and TCRdb's table has in-frame clones only and misses some. Among 140,000 to 150,000 clones listed, about 60% were seen once. Sequenced here: CD4+ T cells sorted from blood, sampled at week 0. The origin of the receptors is a human donor with alopecia areata.

V and J are TRBV2 and TRBJ1-3, with unresolved D. The V and J ends lost 8 bases and 0 bases respectively, with 14 bases between them. Germline V gene data show CDR1 as SNHLY and CDR2 as FYNNEI. CDR3 size: 15 residues. CDR3 DNA: TGTGCCAGCCAAAAGCCCAGGAGCTCTGGAAACACCATATATTTT. It yields the protein CASQKPRSSGNTIYF. The full variable domain, with the rest looked up from reference TRBV2 and TRBJ1-3, is EPEVTQTPSHQVTQMGQEVILRCVPISNHLYFYWYRQILGQKVEFLVSFYNNEISEKSEIFDDQFSVERPDGSNFTLKIRSTKLEDSAMYFCASQKPRSSGNTIYFGEGSWLTVV.

A few counts support this clone. The chain has TRBV4-1 and TRBJ2-7, with D possibly TRBD1 on 5 matching bases. This CDR3 contains 15 residues. Germline loops: CDR1 MGHRA, CDR2 YSYEKL. V was cut by 2 bases and J by 3 bases, with 14 bases left in between. CDR3 nucleotide sequence: TGCGCCAGCAGCCAACCGGACAATTCTAACTACGAGCAGTACTTC. This codes for CASSQPDNSNYEQYF.

The chain joins TRBV5-4 to TRBJ2-7; D not resolved. The CDR3 runs to 14 residues. The V gene's germline CDR1 is SGHNT and CDR2 YYREEE (reference sequence). Trimming took 0 bases from V and 2 from J, leaving 9 bases between them. The CDR3 DNA reads TGTGCCAGCAGCTTGGACCTTCCTCCCTACGAGCAGTACTTC. Its protein product is CASSLDLPPYEQYF.

The chain carries TRBV29-1 and TRBJ2-7; the D gene is possibly TRBD1 (5 bases). There are 13 residues in the CDR3. Per the germline V gene, CDR1 is SQVTM and CDR2 is ANQGSEA. Trimming removed 1 base from V and 0 bases from J, with 7 bases in between. The CDR3 here is CSVEVDSSYEQYF. The DNA for the CDR3 is TGCAGCGTTGAAGTAGACAGCTCCTACGAGCAGTACTTC.

This clone was counted a few times. This chain joins TRBV7-9 and TRBJ2-1; TRBD2 agrees at 8 bases. Trimming removed 5 bases from V and 15 bases from J; junction bases left unmatched: 9. CDR1 SEHNR and CDR2 FQNEAQ come from the germline V gene (reference sequence). The CDR3 totals 12 residues. The CDR3 coding sequence is TGTGCCAGCAGCGGGGGTGGGACTAGTCTGTTCTTC. Amino acids: CASSGGGTSLFF.

This clone appeared a single time. This sequence joins TRBV2 and TRBJ1-1; D unresolved. Trimming pared 1 base from V and 4 bases from J, leaving 4 bases between. This CDR3 spans 12 amino acids. Germline V gene lookup returns CDR1 SNHLY and CDR2 FYNNEI. The CDR3 coding sequence is TGTGCCAGCAGTGAAGGGTTCACTGAAGCTTTCTTT. It yields the protein CASSEGFTEAFF.

The CDR3: CASSWGGQTGEQYF. The CDR3 DNA is TGCGCCAGCAGCTGGGGAGGACAGACAGGGGAGCAGTACTTC. The genes are TRBV5-1 and TRBJ2-7; the D gene is possibly TRBD1 (7 bases). V lost 3 bases, J lost 7 bases, and 17 bases lay in between. The CDR3 runs 14 residues. The germline V gene has CDR1 SGHRS and CDR2 YFSETQ. Variable domain in full (rest from reference TRBV5-1 and TRBJ2-7): KAGVTQTPRYLIKTRGQQVTLSCSPISGHRSVSWYQQTPGQGLQFLFEYFSETQRNKGNFPGRFSGRQFSNSRSEMNVSTLELGDSALYLCASSWGGQTGEQYFGPGTRLTVT.

This rearrangement joins TRBV29-1 to TRBJ1-1, with TRBD1 matching 10 bases. V shed 4 bases, J shed 3 bases, and the junction held 2 bases outside the gene matches. Germline CDR1 SQVTM, CDR2 ANQGSEA. There are 13 residues in the CDR3. CDR3 bases: TGCAGCGTTGTAGGGACAGGGGACACTGAAGCTTTCTTT. Protein: CSVVGTGDTEAFF.